One T cell receptor (beta chain) is described in this entry. The record originates from a study of technical replicates of blood from several donors. Germline-derived CDR1 and CDR2 are SNHLY and FYNNEI. The CDR3 extends over 16 amino acids. Trimming at V came to 6 bases and at J to 3 bases, leaving 7 bases not matched to a gene. Measured with immunoSEQ multiplex PCR; TCRdb has only the in-frame clones, and not every one. The sample consists of about 75,000 clones, 90% to 95% of them appearing once. Sequencing was done on a sample of T cells isolated from PBMCs. The rearrangement joins TRBV2 to TRBJ1-5, with 11 positions matching TRBD1. The sequence was collected from a human donor in good health. Some clones in this sample may be carry-over from other donors' samples. The CDR3 spells CASRRRTGGFNQPQHF. The DNA for the CDR3 is TGTGCCAGCAGGAGAAGGACAGGGGGCTTCAATCAGCCCCAGCATTTT.